Detailed here is one TCR beta chain. What it recognizes is unknown. The entry originates in a study of CXCR3-negative and CXCR3-positive naive CD8 T cells. This CDR3 region has 13 residues. Per the germline V gene, CDR1 is KGHSH and CDR2 is LQKENI. The libraries of TRB cDNA were constructed through 5' RACE using UMI labels. For each CDR3 protein, TCRdb gives one entry from its re-call of the 5' RACE reads, without DNA. This table lists about 41,000 distinct CDR3 sequences. Overall study results and limits: Fresh PBMCs were used in most assays, and CXCR3 expression partially decreased after cryopreservation.

This sequence joins TRBV18 and TRBJ2-1; no DNA is available, so the TRBD1 call from TCRdb remains unchecked. The sequencing input was naive CXCR3- CD8+ T cells from blood. Subset specified: CD45RO-CCR7+CD27+CD95- naive CD8+ T cells lacking CXCR3 (TNR3-). The sequence came from a human donor in good health. Some clones in this sample may be carry-over from other donors' samples. The CDR3 here is CASSPGPPNEQFF.